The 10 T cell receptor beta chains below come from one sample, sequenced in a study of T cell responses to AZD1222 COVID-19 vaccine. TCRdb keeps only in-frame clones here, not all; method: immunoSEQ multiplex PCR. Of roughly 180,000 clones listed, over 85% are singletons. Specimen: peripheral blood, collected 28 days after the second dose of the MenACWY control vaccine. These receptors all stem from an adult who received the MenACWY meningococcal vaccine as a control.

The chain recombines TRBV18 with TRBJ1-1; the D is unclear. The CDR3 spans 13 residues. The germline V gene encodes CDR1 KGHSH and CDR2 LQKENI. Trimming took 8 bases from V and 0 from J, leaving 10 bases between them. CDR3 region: CASRSAMNTEAFF. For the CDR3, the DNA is TGTGCCAGCCGGTCGGCAATGAACACTGAAGCTTTCTTT. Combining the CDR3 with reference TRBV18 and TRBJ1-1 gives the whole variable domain NAGVMQNPRHLVRRRGQEARLRCSPMKGHSHVYWYRQLPEEGLKFMVYLQKENIIDESGMPKERFSAEFPKEGPSILRIQQVVRGDSAAYFCASRSAMNTEAFFGQGTRLTVV.

The CDR3 is CASSLRQGDNSPLHF. The CDR3 region has the DNA TGCGCCAGCAGCTTGCGGCAGGGGGACAATTCACCCCTCCACTTT. The rearrangement uses TRBV5-1 and TRBJ1-6; 7 nucleotides line up with TRBD1. The ends lost 1 base at V and 7 bases at J; junction bases unmatched: 5. The CDR3 is 15 amino acids. CDR1 SGHRS and CDR2 YFSETQ come from the germline V gene.

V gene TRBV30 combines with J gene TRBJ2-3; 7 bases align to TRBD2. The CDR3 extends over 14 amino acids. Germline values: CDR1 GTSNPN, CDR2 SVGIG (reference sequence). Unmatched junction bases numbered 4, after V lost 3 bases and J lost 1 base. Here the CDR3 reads CAWRGGTRTDTQYF. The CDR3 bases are TGTGCCTGGAGGGGGGGGACCCGCACAGATACGCAGTATTTT. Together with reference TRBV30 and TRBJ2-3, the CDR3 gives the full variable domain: SQTIHQWPATLVQPVGSPLSLECTVEGTSNPNLYWYRQAAGRGLQLLFYSVGIGQISSEVPQNLSASRPQDRQFILSSKKLLLSDSGFYLCAWRGGTRTDTQYFGPGTRLTVL.

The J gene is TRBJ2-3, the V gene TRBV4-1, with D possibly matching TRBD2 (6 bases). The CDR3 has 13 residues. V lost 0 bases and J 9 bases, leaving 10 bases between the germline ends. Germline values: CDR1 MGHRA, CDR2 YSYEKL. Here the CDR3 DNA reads TGCGCCAGCAGCCAAGATGAGGCGGGGACGCAGTATTTT. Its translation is CASSQDEAGTQYF.

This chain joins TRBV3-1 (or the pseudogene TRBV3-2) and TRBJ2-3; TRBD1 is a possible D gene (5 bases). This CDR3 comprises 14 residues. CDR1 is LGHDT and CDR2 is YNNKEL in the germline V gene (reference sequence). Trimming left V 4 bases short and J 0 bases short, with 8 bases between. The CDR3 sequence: CASSRRQSTDTQYF. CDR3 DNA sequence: TGTGCCAGCAGCCGCCGACAGAGCACAGATACGCAGTATTTT.

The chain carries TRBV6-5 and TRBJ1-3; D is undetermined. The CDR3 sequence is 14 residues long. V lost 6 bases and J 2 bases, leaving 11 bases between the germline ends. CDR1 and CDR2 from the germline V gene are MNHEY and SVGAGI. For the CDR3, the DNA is TGTGCCAGCAGCCCCGTAGGGCCTGGAAACACCATATATTTT. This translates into CASSPVGPGNTIYF.

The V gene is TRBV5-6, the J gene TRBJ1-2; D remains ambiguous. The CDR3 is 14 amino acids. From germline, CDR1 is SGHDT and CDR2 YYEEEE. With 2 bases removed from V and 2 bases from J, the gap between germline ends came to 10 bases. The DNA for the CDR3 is TGTGCCAGCAGCTTTGGCAGCGAGAACTATGGCTACACCTTC. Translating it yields CASSFGSENYGYTF.

This chain's CDR3 is CASSQNSGQFNEQFF. The CDR3 DNA follows: TGCGCCAGCAGCCAAAATAGCGGTCAATTCAATGAGCAGTTCTTC. This chain uses TRBV5-1 with TRBJ2-1; D might be TRBD2 (6 bases). V gave up 4 bases and J gave up 6 bases, with 17 bases separating them. The CDR3 loop spans 15 amino acids. Germline V lookup: CDR1 SGHRS, CDR2 YFSETQ.

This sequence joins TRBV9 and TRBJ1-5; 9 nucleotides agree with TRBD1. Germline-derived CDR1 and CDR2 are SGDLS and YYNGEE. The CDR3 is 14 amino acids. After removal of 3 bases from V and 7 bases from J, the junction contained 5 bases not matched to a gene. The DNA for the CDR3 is TGTGCCAGCAGCGCGGACAGGGGACGGCAGCCCCAGCATTTT. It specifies CASSADRGRQPQHF. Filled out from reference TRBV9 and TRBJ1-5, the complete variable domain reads DSGVTQTPKHLITATGQRVTLRCSPRSGDLSVYWYQQSLDQGLQFLIQYYNGEERAKGNILERFSAQQFPDLHSELNLSSLELGDSALYFCASSADRGRQPQHFGDGTRLSIL.

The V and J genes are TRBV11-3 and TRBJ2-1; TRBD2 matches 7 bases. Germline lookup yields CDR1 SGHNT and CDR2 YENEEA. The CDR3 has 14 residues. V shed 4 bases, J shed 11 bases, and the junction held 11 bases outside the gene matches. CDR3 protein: CASSSGTTTMKQFF. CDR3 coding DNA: TGTGCCAGCAGCTCCGGGACTACCACAATGAAGCAGTTCTTC. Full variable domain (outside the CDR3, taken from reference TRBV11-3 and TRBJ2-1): EAGVVQSPRYKIIEKKQPVAFWCNPISGHNTLYWYLQNLGQGPELLIRYENEEAVDDSQLPKDRFSAERLKGVDSTLKIQPAELGDSAVYLCASSSGTTTMKQFFGPGTRLTVL.